This is a list of T cell receptor beta chains from one sample in a study of cytotoxic CD8 clonotypes in ibrutinib-treated CLL. Generated by immunoSEQ multiplex PCR, the TCRdb table keeps only in-frame clones and is missing some. The sample yields nearly 15,000 clones, roughly two thirds seen once. The sequencing used PBMCs, collected before ibrutinib treatment. All receptors derive from a human donor with chronic lymphocytic leukemia. Both conserved end residues are part of each CDR3.

J: TRBJ1-5; V: TRBV7-9; CDR3: CASKEGRNPWEPQHF
J: TRBJ1-5; V: TRBV7-9; CDR3: CASSLTFGSSNQPQHF
J: TRBJ1-6; V: TRBV19; CDR3: CASSMGRDRPNSPLHF
J: TRBJ2-2; V: TRBV11-2; CDR3: CASSWPTNTGELFF
J: TRBJ2-2; V: TRBV6-1; CDR3: CALWGRTGELFF
J: TRBJ2-3; V: TRBV19; CDR3: CASSMGDGPADTQYF
J: TRBJ1-2; V: TRBV28; CDR3: CASTERAGVSYGYTF
J: TRBJ1-3; V: TRBV5-5; CDR3: CASSLVGRDPGNTIYF
J: TRBJ2-2; V: TRBV14; CDR3: CASSQASGYTGELFF
J: TRBJ1-2; V: TRBV5-6; CDR3: CASSWVGGYTF